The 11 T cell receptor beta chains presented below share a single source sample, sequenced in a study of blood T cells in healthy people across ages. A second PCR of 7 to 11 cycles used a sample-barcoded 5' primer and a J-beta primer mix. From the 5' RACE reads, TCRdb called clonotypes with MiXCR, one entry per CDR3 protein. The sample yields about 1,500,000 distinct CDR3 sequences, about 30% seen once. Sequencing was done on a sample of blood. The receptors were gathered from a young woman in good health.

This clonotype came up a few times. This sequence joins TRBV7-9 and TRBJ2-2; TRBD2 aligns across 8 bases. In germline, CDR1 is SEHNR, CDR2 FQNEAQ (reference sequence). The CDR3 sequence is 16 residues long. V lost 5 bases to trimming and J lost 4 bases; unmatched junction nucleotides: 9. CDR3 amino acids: CASSTTGGVGTGELFF. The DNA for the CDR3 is TGTGCCAGCAGCACGACGGGGGGGGTTGGCACCGGGGAGCTGTTTTTT.

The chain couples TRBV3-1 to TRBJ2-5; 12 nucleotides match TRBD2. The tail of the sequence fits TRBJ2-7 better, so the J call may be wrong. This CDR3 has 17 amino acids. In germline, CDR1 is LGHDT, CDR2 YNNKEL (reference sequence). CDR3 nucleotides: TGTGCCAGCAGCCCTCCCCGGACTAGCGGGACGTACTACGAGCAGTACTTC. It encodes CASSPPRTSGTYYEQYF.

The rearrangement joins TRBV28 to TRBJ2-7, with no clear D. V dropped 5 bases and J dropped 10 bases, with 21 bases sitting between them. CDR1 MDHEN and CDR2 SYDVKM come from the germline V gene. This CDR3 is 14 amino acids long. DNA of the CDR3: TGTGCCAGCAGTCTCGTACTGGCAAAAAAGGGCCAGTACTTC. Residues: CASSLVLAKKGQYF.

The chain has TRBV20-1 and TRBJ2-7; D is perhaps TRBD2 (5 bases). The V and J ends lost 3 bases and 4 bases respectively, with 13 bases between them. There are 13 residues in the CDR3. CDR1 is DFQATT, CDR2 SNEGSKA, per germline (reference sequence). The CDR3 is CSASRGRLYEQYF. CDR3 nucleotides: TGCAGTGCTAGTCGAGGTAGACTATACGAGCAGTACTTC.

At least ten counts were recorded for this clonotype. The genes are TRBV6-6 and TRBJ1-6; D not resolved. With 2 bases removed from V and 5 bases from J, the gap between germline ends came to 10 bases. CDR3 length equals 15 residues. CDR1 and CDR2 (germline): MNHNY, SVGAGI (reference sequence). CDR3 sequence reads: CASSYVSLDNSPLHF. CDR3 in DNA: TGTGCCAGCAGTTACGTTAGCCTTGATAATTCACCCCTCCACTTT.

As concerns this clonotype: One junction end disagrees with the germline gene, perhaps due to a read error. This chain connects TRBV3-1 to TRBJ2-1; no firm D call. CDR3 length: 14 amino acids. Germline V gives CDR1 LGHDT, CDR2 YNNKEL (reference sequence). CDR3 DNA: TGTGCCAGCAGCGAAGAGGCAGAGGCGGATGAGCAGTTCTTC. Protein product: CASSEEAEADEQFF.

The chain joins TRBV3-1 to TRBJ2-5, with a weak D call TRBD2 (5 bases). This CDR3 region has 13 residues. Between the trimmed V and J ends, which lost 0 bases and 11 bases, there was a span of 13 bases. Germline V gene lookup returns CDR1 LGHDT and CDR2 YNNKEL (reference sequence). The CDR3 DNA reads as TGTGCCAGCAGCCAAGATCGACCGGGGAAGCAGTACTTC. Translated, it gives CASSQDRPGKQYF.

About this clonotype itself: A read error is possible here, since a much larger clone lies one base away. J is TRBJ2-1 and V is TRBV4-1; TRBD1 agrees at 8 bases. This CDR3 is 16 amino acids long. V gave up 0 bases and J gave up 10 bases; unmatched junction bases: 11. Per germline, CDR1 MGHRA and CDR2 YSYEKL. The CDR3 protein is CASSQEGQGAYYEQFF. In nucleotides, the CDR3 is TGCGCCAGCAGCCAAGAAGGCCAGGGGGCTTACTACGAGCAGTTCTTC.

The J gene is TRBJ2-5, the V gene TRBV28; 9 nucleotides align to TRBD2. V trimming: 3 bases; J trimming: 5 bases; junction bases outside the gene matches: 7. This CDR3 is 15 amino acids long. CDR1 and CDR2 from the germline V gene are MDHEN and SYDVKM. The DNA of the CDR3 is TGTGCCAGCAGTTTTTTGGGCGGGGGGGAGGAGACCCAGTACTTC. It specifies CASSFLGGGEETQYF.

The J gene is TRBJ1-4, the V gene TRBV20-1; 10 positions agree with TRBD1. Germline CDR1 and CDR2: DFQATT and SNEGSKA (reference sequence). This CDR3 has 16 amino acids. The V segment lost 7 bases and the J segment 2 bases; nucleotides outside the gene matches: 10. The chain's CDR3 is CSVNRDRGGTNEKLFF. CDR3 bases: TGCAGTGTCAACCGGGACAGGGGAGGCACTAATGAAAAACTGTTTTTT.

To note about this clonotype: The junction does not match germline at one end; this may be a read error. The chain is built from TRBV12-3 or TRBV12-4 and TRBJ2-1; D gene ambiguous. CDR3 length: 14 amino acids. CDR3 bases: TGTGCCTGCAGTGATCGTCTCTCCTACAATGAGCAGTTCTTC. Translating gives CACSDRLSYNEQFF.